This T cell receptor beta chain emerged from a study of cytomegalovirus exposure and HLA in healthy donors. Primers included in the PCR were 60 Vbeta and 13 Jbeta primers. Clones were sequenced by immunoSEQ multiplex PCR, and TCRdb holds only the in-frame ones, with some missing. The sample lists 95,000 to 150,000 clones; approximately 66% were seen once. Trimming removed 1 base at V and 7 bases at J, with 11 bases between. Germline lookup yields CDR1 SGDLS and CDR2 YYNGEE. The CDR3 extends over 13 amino acids. This TCR came from a woman in her thirties or forties in good health and CMV-seropositive. Sequencing was done on a sample of PBMCs. The V and J genes are TRBV9 and TRBJ1-2, with D uncertain. The CDR3 bases are TGTGCCAGCAGCGTAATCCCCGAGGCTGGCTACACCTTC. Translation gives CASSVIPEAGYTF.